This T cell receptor beta chain was sequenced for a study of blood T cell repertoires in COVID-19. At the level of the study: T cells, B-cell-depleted T cells, or PBMCs supplied cDNA or gDNA.

The repertoire was sequenced with immunoSEQ multiplex PCR; TCRdb's copy has only in-frame clones and lacks some. The sample has 70,000 to 80,000 clones, around 84% seen once. Trimming stripped 6 bases from V and 4 bases from J, with 13 bases between. Germline V lookup: CDR1 KGHSH, CDR2 LQKENI. CDR3 size: 14 residues. This sequence was found in a human donor in a cohort sampled during active COVID-19. Sample: peripheral blood. The chain combines TRBV18 with TRBJ2-1; perhaps TRBD1 as D (6 bases). The chain's CDR3 is CASSPTGLYNEQFF. In DNA form, the CDR3 reads TGTGCCAGCTCGCCGACAGGATTATACAATGAGCAGTTCTTC. Filled out from reference TRBV18 and TRBJ2-1, the complete variable domain reads NAGVMQNPRHLVRRRGQEARLRCSPMKGHSHVYWYRQLPEEGLKFMVYLQKENIIDESGMPKERFSAEFPKEGPSILRIQQVVRGDSAAYFCASSPTGLYNEQFFGPGTRLTVL.